This is a list of T cell receptor beta chains from one sample in a study of T cells in localized non-small cell lung cancer. Assay used: immunoSEQ multiplex PCR; TCRdb lists only in-frame clones, some missing. The table includes approximately 31,000 clones, roughly 87% detected once. The input for sequencing was peripheral blood mononuclear cells, taken before any cancer treatment. The receptors here all came from a man aged 40-75 years with stage III lung adenocarcinoma. The CDR3 runs from the conserved cysteine through the conserved F or W. The order of the fields is CDR3 length, clone size, V gene, D gene, J gene, CDR3 DNA, CDR3 protein. The D gene is left open where the match is weak. Some rows mark clone size as missing; the rest say once, few, many or name a class of expanded clone.

11	.	TRBV6-6	.	TRBJ2-7	TGTGCCAGCAGTTACACCTACGAGCAGTACTTC	CASSYTYEQYF
14	few	TRBV5-4	TRBD1	TRBJ1-2	TGTGCCAGCAGCTACGACAGGGCCAACGGTGGCTACACCTTC	CASSYDRANGGYTF
15	.	TRBV28	.	TRBJ2-5	TGTGCCAGCAGTCCCTTCTGGGACGGACAAGAGACCCAGTACTTC	CASSPFWDGQETQYF
15	.	TRBV12-5	TRBD1	TRBJ1-4	TGTGCTAGTGGCCCTACAGGGGGCCCAAATGAAAAACTGTTTTTT	CASGPTGGPNEKLFF
13	.	TRBV4-2	TRBD2	TRBJ2-3	TGTGCCAGCAGCCAGGGGGACTATGATACGCAGTATTTT	CASSQGDYDTQYF
9	few	TRBV20-1	.	TRBJ1-2	TGCAGTGCTAAGGGTGGCTACACCTTC	CSAKGGYTF
13	.	TRBV7-9	.	TRBJ2-6	TGTGCCAGCAGCTTAGTAAGGGCCAACGTCCTGACTTTC	CASSLVRANVLTF
14	.	TRBV15	TRBD1	TRBJ2-5	TGTGCCACCAGCAGGGACAGGGTCAGGGGGACCCAGTACTTC	CATSRDRVRGTQYF
14	.	TRBV19	TRBD1	TRBJ1-6	TGTGCCACTCTCCCCCGGGACAGGAATTCACCCCTCCACTTT	CATLPRDRNSPLHF
15	once	TRBV7-9	TRBD1	TRBJ2-1	TGTGCCAGCAGCTTAGGACAGGGGGCCTACAATGAGCAGTTCTTC	CASSLGQGAYNEQFF